The 2 T cell receptor beta chains presented below share a single source sample, sequenced in a study of blood T cell repertoires in COVID-19. TCRdb keeps only in-frame clones here, not all; method: immunoSEQ multiplex PCR. The sample shows approximately 180,000 clones, 80% to 90% of them seen only once. Source material: peripheral blood. These receptors were taken from a human donor with active or convalescent COVID-19. The donor label of this sample is uncertain.

This sequence joins TRBV7-9 and TRBJ2-7; a weak D match, TRBD1 (5 bases). The CDR3 loop spans 14 amino acids. V was trimmed by 5 bases and J by 2 bases, leaving 13 bases between them. Per germline, CDR1 SEHNR and CDR2 FQNEAQ (reference sequence). CDR3 protein: CASSVLAGPYEQYF. CDR3 sequence (DNA): TGTGCCAGCAGCGTATTGGCAGGGCCCTACGAGCAGTACTTC.

The V and J genes are TRBV19 and TRBJ2-2; possibly TRBD1 for D (7 bases). Germline loops: CDR1 LNHDA, CDR2 SQIVND (reference sequence). The CDR3 sequence is 13 residues long. The V end was cut by 11 bases, the J end by 3 bases, with 13 bases between. The CDR3, as DNA: TGTGCCTCCCAGGGGGGATACACCGGGGAGCTGTTTTTT. Translated, it gives CASQGGYTGELFF.